The entry that follows covers one TCR beta chain sequence. These data are taken from a study of blood T cell repertoires in COVID-19. This CDR3 is 16 amino acids long. V lost 1 base and J lost 4, with 16 bases in between. Germline CDR1 is SGHVS and CDR2 is FQNEAQ. Some clones are missing from TCRdb's copy, which holds only in-frame ones; the method was immunoSEQ multiplex PCR. Here the sample spans around 200,000 clones, around 85% being singletons. Sequenced sample: PBMCs or T cells enriched from blood (not recorded which). The receptor comes from a man in his forties who had recovered from COVID-19. V and J are TRBV7-8 and TRBJ1-1; no reliable D call. DNA for the CDR3: TGTGCCAGCAGCTTAGTGGGGAGTTCAGGATCCACTGAAGCTTTCTTT. This translates into CASSLVGSSGSTEAFF.